What follows is one TCR beta chain and its context. The antigen is undetermined. The data belong to a study of cytomegalovirus exposure and HLA in healthy donors. Whole-study findings and limits: There were under 200 TCR beta chains listed as cytomegalovirus-associated. In a later analysis, the majority of CMV-associated beta chains seemingly showed HLA restriction.

Germline V gene lookup returns CDR1 MGHDK and CDR2 SYGVNS. This CDR3 has 14 amino acids. Trimming at V came to 7 bases and at J to 7 bases, leaving 8 bases not matched to a gene. PCR primers comprised 60 Vbeta and 13 Jbeta primers. Using immunoSEQ multiplex PCR, the repertoire was profiled, and TCRdb retains in-frame clones only, with some absent. This table has 110,000 or so clones, under 90% appearing once. The chain combines TRBV25-1 with TRBJ2-2; 8 bases match TRBD1. Sample: PBMCs. The sequence derives from a woman between 18 and 30 years old in good health and CMV-seronegative. The CDR3 region has the DNA TGTGCCAGCATTGGCAGGGGGCAGGGCGGGGAGCTGTTTTTT. Translation gives CASIGRGQGGELFF.